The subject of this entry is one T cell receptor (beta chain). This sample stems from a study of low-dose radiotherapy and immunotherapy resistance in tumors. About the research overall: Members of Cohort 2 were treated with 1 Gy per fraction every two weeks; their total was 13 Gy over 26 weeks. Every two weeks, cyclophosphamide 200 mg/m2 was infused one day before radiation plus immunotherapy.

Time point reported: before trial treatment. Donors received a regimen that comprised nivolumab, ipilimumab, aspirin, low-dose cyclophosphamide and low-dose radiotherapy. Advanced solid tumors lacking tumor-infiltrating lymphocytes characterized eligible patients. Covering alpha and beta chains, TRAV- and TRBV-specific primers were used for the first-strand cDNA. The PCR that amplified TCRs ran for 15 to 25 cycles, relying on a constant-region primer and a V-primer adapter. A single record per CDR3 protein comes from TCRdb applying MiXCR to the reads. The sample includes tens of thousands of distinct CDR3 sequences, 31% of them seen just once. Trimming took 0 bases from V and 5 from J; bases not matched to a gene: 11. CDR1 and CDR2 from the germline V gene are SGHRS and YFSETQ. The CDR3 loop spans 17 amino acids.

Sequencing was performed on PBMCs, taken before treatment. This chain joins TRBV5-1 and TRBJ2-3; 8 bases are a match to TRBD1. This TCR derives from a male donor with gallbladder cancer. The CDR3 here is CASSLAFQGASGDTQYF. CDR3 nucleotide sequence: TGCGCCAGCAGCTTGGCCTTTCAGGGGGCTTCCGGAGATACGCAGTATTTT.